This T cell receptor (beta chain) originates from a study of CD8 T cells in Susac syndrome. The CDR3 runs 14 residues. V lost 6 bases to trimming and J lost 7 bases, with 19 bases between them. The germline V gene has CDR1 KGHSH and CDR2 LQKENI. A quantity of about 0.45 to 1 ug RNA underwent reverse transcription using random hexamers. TCRdb independently ran MiXCR on the immunoSEQ multiplex PCR reads; one entry per CDR3 protein. The sample has 130,000 to 150,000 distinct CDR3 sequences; roughly 95% are singletons. The sequence was obtained from a human donor with Susac syndrome. Sequenced input: CD4+ T cells from PBMCs. The chain has TRBV18 and TRBJ2-7; a weak D match, TRBD2 (6 bases). The CDR3 coding sequence is TGTGCCAGCTCCCAAACGATAAGGGCGGGGGAGCAGTACTTC. Amino acid sequence: CASSQTIRAGEQYF.